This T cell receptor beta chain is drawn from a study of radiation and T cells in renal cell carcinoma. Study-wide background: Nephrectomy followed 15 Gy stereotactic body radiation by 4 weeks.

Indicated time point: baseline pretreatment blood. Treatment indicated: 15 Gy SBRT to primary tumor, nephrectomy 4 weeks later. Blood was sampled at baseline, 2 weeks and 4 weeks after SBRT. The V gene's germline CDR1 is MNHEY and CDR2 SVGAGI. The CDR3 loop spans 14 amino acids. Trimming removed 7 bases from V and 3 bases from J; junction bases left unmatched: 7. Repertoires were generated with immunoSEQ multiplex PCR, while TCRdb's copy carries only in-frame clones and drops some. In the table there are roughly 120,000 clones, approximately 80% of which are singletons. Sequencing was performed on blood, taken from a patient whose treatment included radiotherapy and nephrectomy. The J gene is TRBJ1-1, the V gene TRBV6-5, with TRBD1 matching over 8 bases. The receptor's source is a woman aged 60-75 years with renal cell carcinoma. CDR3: CASTIQGAHTEAFF. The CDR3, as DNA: TGTGCCAGCACTATCCAGGGGGCCCACACTGAAGCTTTCTTT.